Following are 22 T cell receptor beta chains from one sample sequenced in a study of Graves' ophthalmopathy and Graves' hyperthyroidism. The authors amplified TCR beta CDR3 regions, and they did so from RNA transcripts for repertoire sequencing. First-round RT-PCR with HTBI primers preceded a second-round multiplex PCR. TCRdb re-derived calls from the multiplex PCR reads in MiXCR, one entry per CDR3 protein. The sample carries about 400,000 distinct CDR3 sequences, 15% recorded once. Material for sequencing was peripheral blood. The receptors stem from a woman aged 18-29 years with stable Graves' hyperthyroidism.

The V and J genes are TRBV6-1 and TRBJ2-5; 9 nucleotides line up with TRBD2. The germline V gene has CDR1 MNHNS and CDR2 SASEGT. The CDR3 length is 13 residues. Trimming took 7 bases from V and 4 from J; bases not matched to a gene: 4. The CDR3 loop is CASTLAGSETQYF. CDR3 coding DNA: TGTGCCAGCACACTAGCGGGTTCAGAGACCCAGTACTTC.

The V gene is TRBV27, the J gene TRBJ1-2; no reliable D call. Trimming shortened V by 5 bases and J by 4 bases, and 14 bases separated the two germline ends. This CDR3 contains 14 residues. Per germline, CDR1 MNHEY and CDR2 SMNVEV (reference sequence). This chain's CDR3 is CASSPKTVTYGYTF. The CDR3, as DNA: TGTGCCAGCAGTCCCAAGACGGTGACCTATGGCTACACCTTC.

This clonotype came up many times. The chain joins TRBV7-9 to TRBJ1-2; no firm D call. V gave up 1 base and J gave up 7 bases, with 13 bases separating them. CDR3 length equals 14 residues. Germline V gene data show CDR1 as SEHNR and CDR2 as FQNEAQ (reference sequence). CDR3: CASSLEEATGGYTF. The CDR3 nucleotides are TGTGCCAGCAGCTTAGAGGAGGCTACGGGTGGCTACACCTTC. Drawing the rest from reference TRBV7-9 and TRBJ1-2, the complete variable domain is DTGVSQNPRHKITKRGQNVTFRCDPISEHNRLYWYRQTLGQGPEFLTYFQNEAQLEKSRLLSDRFSAERPKGSFSTLEIQRTEQGDSAMYLCASSLEEATGGYTFGSGTRLTVV.

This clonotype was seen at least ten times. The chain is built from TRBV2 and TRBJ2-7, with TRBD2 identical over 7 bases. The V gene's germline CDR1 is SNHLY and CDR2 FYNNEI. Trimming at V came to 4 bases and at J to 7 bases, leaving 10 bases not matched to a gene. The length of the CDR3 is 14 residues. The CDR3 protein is CASSGPRGVREQYF. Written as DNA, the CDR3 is TGTGCCAGCAGTGGCCCTCGGGGGGTCCGGGAGCAGTACTTC.

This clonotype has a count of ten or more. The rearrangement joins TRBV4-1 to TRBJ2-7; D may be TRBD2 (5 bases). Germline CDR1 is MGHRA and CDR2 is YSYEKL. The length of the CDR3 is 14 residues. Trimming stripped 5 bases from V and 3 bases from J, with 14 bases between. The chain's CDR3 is CASSTLDRGYEQYF. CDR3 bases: TGCGCCAGCAGCACCTTGGACCGGGGCTACGAGCAGTACTTC.

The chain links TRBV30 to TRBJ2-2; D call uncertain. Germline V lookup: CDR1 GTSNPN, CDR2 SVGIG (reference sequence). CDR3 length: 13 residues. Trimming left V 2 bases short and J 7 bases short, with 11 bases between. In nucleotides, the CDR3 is TGTGCCTGGAGTCCAGGTTTTCGCGGGGAGCTGTTTTTT. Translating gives CAWSPGFRGELFF.

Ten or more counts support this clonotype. The chain's CDR3 is CASSLAFLATGELFF. The CDR3 region has the DNA TGTGCCAGCAGCTTAGCTTTCCTTGCCACCGGGGAGCTGTTTTTT. V gene TRBV7-2 combines with J gene TRBJ2-2; D unclear. This CDR3 contains 15 residues. CDR1 and CDR2 (germline): SGHTA, FQGNSA. Trimming took 0 bases from V and 4 from J, leaving 9 bases between them.

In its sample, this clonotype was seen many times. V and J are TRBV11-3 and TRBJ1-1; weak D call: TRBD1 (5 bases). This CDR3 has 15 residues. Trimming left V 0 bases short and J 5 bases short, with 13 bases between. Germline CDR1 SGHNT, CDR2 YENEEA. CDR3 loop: CASSLDRQRGTEAFF. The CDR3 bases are TGTGCCAGCAGCTTAGATCGACAGAGAGGGACTGAAGCTTTCTTT.

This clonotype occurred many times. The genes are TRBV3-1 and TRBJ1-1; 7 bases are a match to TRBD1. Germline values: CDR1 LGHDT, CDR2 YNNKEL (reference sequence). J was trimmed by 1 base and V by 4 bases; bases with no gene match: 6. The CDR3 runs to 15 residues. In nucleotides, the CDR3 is TGTGCCAGCAGCCCAGGGGGAGCGGGGAACACTGAAGCTTTCTTT. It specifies CASSPGGAGNTEAFF. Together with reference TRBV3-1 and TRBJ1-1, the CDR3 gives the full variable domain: DTAVSQTPKYLVTQMGNDKSIKCEQNLGHDTMYWYKQDSKKFLKIMFSYNNKELIINETVPNRFSPKSPDKAHLNLHINSLELGDSAVYFCASSPGGAGNTEAFFGQGTRLTVV.

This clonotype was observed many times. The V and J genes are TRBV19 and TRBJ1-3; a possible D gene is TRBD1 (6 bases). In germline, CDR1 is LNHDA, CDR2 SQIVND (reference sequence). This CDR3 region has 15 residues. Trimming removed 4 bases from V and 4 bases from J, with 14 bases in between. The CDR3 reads CASSTLTGPGNTIYF. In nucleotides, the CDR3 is TGTGCCAGTAGTACCCTTACAGGGCCCGGAAACACCATATATTTT.

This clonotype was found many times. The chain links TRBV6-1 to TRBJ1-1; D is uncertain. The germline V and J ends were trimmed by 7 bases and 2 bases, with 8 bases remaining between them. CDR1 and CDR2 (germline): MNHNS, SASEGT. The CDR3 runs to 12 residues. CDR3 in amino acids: CASKWINTEAFF. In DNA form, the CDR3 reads TGTGCCAGCAAGTGGATTAACACTGAAGCTTTCTTT.

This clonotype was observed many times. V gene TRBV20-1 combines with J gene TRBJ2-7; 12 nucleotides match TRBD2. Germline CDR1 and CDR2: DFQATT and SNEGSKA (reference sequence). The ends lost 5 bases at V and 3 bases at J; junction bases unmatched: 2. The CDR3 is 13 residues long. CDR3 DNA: TGCAGTGCTGAGACTAGCGGGGGCTACGAGCAGTACTTC. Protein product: CSAETSGGYEQYF.

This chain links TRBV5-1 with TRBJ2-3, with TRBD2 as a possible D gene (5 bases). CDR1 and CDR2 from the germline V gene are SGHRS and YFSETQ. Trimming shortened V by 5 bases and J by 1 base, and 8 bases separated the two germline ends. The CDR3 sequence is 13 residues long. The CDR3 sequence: CASSRAGTDTQYF. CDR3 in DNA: TGCGCCAGCAGTCGAGCGGGCACAGATACGCAGTATTTT.

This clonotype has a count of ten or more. The CDR3, as DNA: TGTGCCAGCAGCGCACTGGGGGGGGCCGAAGCTAACTATGGCTACACCTTC. This gives the protein CASSALGGAEANYGYTF. The chain recombines TRBV9 with TRBJ1-2, with D possibly matching TRBD1 (6 bases). Germline V gene sequence: CDR1 SGDLS, CDR2 YYNGEE. Trimming took 3 bases from V and 0 from J, leaving 18 bases between them. CDR3 length: 17 residues. Variable domain in full (rest from reference TRBV9 and TRBJ1-2): DSGVTQTPKHLITATGQRVTLRCSPRSGDLSVYWYQQSLDQGLQFLIQYYNGEERAKGNILERFSAQQFPDLHSELNLSSLELGDSALYFCASSALGGAEANYGYTFGSGTRLTVV.

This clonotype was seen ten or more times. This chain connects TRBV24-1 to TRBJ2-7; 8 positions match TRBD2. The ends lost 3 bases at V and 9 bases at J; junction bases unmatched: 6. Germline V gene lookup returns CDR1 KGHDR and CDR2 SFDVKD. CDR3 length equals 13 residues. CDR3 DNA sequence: TGTGCCACCAGTGATGGGACTAGTTCGAGGCAGTACTTC. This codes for CATSDGTSSRQYF.

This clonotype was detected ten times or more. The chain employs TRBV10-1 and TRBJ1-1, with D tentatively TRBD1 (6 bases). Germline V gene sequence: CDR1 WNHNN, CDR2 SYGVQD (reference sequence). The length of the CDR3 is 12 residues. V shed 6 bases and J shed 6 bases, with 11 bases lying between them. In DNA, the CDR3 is TGCGCCAGCAGAGGGGGTGCGGCTGAAGCTTTCTTT. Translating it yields CASRGGAAEAFF.

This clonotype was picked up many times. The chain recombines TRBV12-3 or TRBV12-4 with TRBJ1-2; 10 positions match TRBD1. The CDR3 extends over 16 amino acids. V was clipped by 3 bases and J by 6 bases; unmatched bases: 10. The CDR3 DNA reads TGTGCCAGCAGTTTCGGTATTACCGGGACAGGGGATGGCTACACCTTC. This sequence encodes CASSFGITGTGDGYTF.

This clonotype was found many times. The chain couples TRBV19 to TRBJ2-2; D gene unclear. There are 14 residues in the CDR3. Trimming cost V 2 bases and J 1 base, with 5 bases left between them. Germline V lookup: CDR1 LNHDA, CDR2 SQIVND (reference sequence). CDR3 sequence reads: CASSITQNTGELFF. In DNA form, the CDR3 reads TGTGCCAGTAGTATAACACAGAACACCGGGGAGCTGTTTTTT.

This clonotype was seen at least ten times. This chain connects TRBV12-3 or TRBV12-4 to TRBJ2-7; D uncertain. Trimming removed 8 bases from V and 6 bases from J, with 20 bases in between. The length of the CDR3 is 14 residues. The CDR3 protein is CASGPPGYIGEQYF. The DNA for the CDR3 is TGTGCCAGCGGCCCACCCGGGTATATCGGCGAGCAGTACTTC.

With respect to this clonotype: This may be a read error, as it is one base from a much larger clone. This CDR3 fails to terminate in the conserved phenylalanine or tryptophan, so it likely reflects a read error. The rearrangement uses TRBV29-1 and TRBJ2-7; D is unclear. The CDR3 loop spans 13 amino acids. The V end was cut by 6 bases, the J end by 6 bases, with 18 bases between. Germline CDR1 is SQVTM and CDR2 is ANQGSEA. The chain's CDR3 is CSVSESTPGEQYY. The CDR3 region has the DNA TGCAGCGTCTCTGAGTCGACCCCTGGCGAGCAGTACTAC.

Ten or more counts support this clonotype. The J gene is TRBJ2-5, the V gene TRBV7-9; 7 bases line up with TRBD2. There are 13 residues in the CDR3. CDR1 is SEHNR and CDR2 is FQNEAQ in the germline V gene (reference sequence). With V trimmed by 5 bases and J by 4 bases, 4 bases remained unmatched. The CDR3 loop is CASSNVAGETQYF. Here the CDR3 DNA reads TGTGCCAGCAGCAATGTAGCGGGAGAGACCCAGTACTTC.

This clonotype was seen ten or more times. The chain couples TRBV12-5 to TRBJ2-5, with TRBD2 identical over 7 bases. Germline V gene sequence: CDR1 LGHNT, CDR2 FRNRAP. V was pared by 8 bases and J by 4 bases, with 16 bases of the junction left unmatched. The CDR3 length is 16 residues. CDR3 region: CASIEGGGKWGETQYF. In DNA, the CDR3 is TGTGCTAGTATTGAGGGCGGGGGTAAATGGGGAGAGACCCAGTACTTC.